This TCR beta chain came from a study of beta chain features in type 1 diabetes. About the study: Healthy donors and patients had similar age, gender and cell yields. Study-wide results and caveats: Type 1 diabetes patients had TCRB CDR3s that were shorter (moderately but significantly so) in all four CD4+ subsets. A potential influence of HLA type upon TCRB rearrangement remained unresolved herein.

Germline-derived CDR1 and CDR2 are GTSNPN and SVGIG (reference sequence). The junction had 5 bases not matched to a gene; V was cut back by 4 bases and J by 7 bases. The length of the CDR3 is 12 residues. Expressed TCRB transcripts were sequenced because the isolated RNA had all been reverse transcribed beforehand. Sequenced by immunoSEQ multiplex PCR; TCRdb stores in-frame clones only, minus some. This sample has 200,000 to 250,000 clones, with 11% to 15% found just once. This clone was seen more than once but under ten times. The antigen remains unidentified. Sequencing was performed on naive CD4+ T cells from blood. The clonotype comes from a man in his thirties or forties with type 1 diabetes. The chain recombines TRBV30 with TRBJ2-7; TRBD1 matches 9 bases. Here the CDR3 DNA reads TGTGCCTGGACCACAGGGGGCGGTGAGCAGTACTTC. This translates into CAWTTGGGEQYF.